These T cell receptor beta chains were read from a single sample in a study of cytomegalovirus exposure and HLA in healthy donors. Sequencing was performed with immunoSEQ multiplex PCR; in TCRdb, only in-frame clones are kept and a portion is missing. This sample yields roughly 150,000 clones, of which around 9.7% are seen a single time; roughly 1.9% belongs to the top ten. The sequenced sample was PBMCs. The receptors come from a man aged 50-60 years in good health and CMV-seronegative. The CDR3 runs from the conserved cysteine through the conserved F or W. A D gene is named only where the DNA matches it firmly. Expanded clones are given a class, and other clones once, few, many or no size at all.

D: .
V: TRBV19
size: few
J: TRBJ1-5
length: 18
DNA: TGTGCCAGTAGTATAGATCGCGGCCCCGCCCTGGGGAGTCAGCCCCAGCATTTT
CDR3: CASSIDRGPALGSQPQHF

D: .
V: TRBV10-2
size: few
J: TRBJ1-3
length: 17
DNA: TGCGCCAGCAGTGAGATCACCGGGGGTTTCTCTGGAAACACCATATATTTT
CDR3: CASSEITGGFSGNTIYF

D: .
V: TRBV9
size: few
J: TRBJ1-3
length: 15
DNA: TGTGCCAGCAGCCCGGGGAGGGTAGCGGGAAACACCATATATTTT
CDR3: CASSPGRVAGNTIYF

D: TRBD2
V: TRBV7-6
size: few
J: TRBJ2-5
length: 15
DNA: TGTGCCAGCAGCACCCACATAGCGGGAGAAGAGACCCAGTACTTC
CDR3: CASSTHIAGEETQYF

D: TRBD1
V: TRBV6-5
size: .
J: TRBJ1-1
length: 14
DNA: TGTGCCAGCGGGAACAGGGGAGGGAACACTGAAGCTTTCTTT
CDR3: CASGNRGGNTEAFF

D: TRBD2
V: TRBV5-4
size: .
J: TRBJ2-5
length: 17
DNA: TGTGCCAGCAGCTTGAGGGGAGCGGGGCGAATGAAAGAGACCCAGTACTTC
CDR3: CASSLRGAGRMKETQYF

D: TRBD1
V: TRBV7-8
size: .
J: TRBJ1-6
length: 16
DNA: TGTGCCAGCAGCCGGACAGGGGGCAACTATAATTCACCCCTCCACTTT
CDR3: CASSRTGGNYNSPLHF

D: .
V: TRBV4-1
size: .
J: TRBJ1-4
length: 16
DNA: TGCGCCAGCAGCAAAGATGTAGGGGGTACTAATGAAAAACTGTTTTTT
CDR3: CASSKDVGGTNEKLFF

D: .
V: TRBV30
size: .
J: TRBJ2-3
length: 14
DNA: TGTGCCTGGGGAGGGGCCGTAACAGTAGATACGCAGTATTTT
CDR3: CAWGGAVTVDTQYF

D: .
V: TRBV29-1
size: few
J: TRBJ2-5
length: 11
DNA: TGCAGCGTTTCCGGGTGGGAGACCCAGTACTTC
CDR3: CSVSGWETQYF

D: .
V: TRBV10-3
size: few
J: TRBJ1-2
length: 15
DNA: TGTGCCATCGTACAAAAGGAGGATAGGGAATATGGCTACACCTTC
CDR3: CAIVQKEDREYGYTF

D: .
V: TRBV19
size: .
J: TRBJ1-3
length: 14
DNA: TGTGCCACCAACGGGGGAAGGTCTGGAAACACCATATATTTT
CDR3: CATNGGRSGNTIYF

D: .
V: TRBV28
size: few
J: TRBJ2-1
length: 13
DNA: TGTGCCAGCAGTAAGGGAGACGCCTTCCAGGCGTTCTTC
CDR3: CASSKGDAFQAFF

D: TRBD1
V: TRBV5-1
size: many
J: TRBJ2-3
length: 19
DNA: TGCGCCAGCAGCTTGTTTCTGGGGTCCGGGACAGGGGGCACAGATACGCAGTATTTT
CDR3: CASSLFLGSGTGGTDTQYF

D: TRBD2
V: TRBV2
size: few
J: TRBJ2-3
length: 15
DNA: TGTGCCAGCAGAGGACTAGCAGCTAGCACAGATACGCAGTATTTT
CDR3: CASRGLAASTDTQYF

D: .
V: TRBV30
size: few
J: TRBJ2-5
length: 15
DNA: TGTGCCTGGAGTCCTCCGACAGTACCTCAAGAGACCCAGTACTTC
CDR3: CAWSPPTVPQETQYF